There are a few counts of the clone carrying this T cell receptor beta chain. The antigen is not known. Unique molecular identifiers were used in preparing the TCRbeta library. TCRdb redid the calling of the PCR reads with MiXCR, one entry per CDR3 protein. This table holds about 440,000 distinct CDR3 sequences, around two fifths found once. This specimen belongs to a study of T-cell reconstitution after alpha-beta-depleted transplantation in children. Study observations and caveats: Some patients owed their high day-60 TCRbeta diversity to surviving recipient T cells and thymic progenitors.

This CDR3 contains 16 residues. V was pared by 5 bases and J by 1 base, with 1 base of the junction left unmatched. This specimen consisted of PBMCs, obtained before TCRalphabeta/CD19-depleted stem cell transplant. The chain couples TRBV12-3 or TRBV12-4 to TRBJ2-6; 11 bases map to TRBD1. This TCR was recovered from a girl aged 2-9 years with aplastic anemia, due to receive a stem cell transplant. CDR3 sequence: CASSGTGGSGANVLTF. CDR3 bases: TGTGCCAGCAGTGGGACAGGGGGGTCTGGGGCCAACGTCCTGACTTTC.